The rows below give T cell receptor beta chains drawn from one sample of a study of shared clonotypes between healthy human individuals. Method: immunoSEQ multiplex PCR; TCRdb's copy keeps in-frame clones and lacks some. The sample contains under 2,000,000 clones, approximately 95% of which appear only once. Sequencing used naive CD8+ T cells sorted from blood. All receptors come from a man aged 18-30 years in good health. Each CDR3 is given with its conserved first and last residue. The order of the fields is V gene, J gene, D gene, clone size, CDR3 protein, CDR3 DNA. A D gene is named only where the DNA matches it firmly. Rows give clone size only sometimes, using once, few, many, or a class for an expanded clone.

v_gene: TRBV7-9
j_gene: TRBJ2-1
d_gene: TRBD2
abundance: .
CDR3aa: CASSLAAGGPGNEQFF
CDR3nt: TGTGCCAGCAGCTTAGCTGCGGGAGGGCCGGGTAATGAGCAGTTCTTC

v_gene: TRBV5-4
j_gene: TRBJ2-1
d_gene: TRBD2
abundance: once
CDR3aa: CASSEGLAGAYNEQFF
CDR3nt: TGTGCCAGCAGCGAGGGACTAGCGGGGGCTTACAATGAGCAGTTCTTC

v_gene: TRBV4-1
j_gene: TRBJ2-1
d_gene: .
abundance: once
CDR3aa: CASSPIPGREQFF
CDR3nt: TGCGCCAGCAGCCCTATCCCGGGGAGGGAGCAGTTCTTC

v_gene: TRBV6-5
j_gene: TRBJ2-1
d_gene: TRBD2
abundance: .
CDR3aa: CASSYSSGGDNEQFF
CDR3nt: TGTGCCAGCAGTTACTCTAGCGGGGGGGATAATGAGCAGTTCTTC

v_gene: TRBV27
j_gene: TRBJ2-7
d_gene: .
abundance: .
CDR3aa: CASSPNAWEQYF
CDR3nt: TGTGCCAGCAGCCCGAACGCATGGGAGCAGTACTTC

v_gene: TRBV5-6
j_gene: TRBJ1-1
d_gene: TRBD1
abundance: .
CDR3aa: CASSLVGTGGELGEAFF
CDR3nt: TGTGCCAGCAGCTTGGTAGGGACAGGGGGCGAACTGGGTGAAGCTTTCTTT

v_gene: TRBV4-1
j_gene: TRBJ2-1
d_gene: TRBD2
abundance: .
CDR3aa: CASGGEGVGNEQFF
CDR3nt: TGCGCCAGCGGGGGGGAGGGTGTTGGAAATGAGCAGTTCTTC

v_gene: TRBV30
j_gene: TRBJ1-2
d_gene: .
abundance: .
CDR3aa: CAWSARTEANYGYTF
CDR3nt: TGTGCCTGGAGTGCCCGGACAGAAGCTAACTATGGCTACACCTTC

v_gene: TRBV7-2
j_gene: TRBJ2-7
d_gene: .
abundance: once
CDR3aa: CASSPAGGYEQYF
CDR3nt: TGTGCCAGCAGCCCAGCCGGAGGGTACGAGCAGTACTTC

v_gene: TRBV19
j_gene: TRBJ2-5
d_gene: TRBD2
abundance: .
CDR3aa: CASSIRLAASGETQYF
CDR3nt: TGTGCCAGTAGTATTAGACTAGCGGCATCGGGGGAGACCCAGTACTTC

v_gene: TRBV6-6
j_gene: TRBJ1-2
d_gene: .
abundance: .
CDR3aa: CASRVDVGHGYTF
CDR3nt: TGTGCCAGCAGGGTAGACGTTGGACACGGCTACACCTTC

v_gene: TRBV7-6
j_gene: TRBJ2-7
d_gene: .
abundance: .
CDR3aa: CASSIASSYEQYF
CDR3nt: TGTGCCAGCAGCATAGCCTCGTCCTACGAGCAGTACTTC

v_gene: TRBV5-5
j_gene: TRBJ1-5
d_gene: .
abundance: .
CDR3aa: CASSLGRGTGGLAQPQHF
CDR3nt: TGTGCCAGCAGCTTGGGCCGAGGGACGGGAGGGTTGGCTCAGCCCCAGCATTTT

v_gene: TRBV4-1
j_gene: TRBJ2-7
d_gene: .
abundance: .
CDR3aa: CASSQEWGSLYEQYF
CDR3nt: TGCGCCAGCAGCCAAGAATGGGGGAGTCTCTACGAGCAGTACTTC

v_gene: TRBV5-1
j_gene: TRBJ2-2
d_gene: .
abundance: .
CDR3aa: CASSLLPGAGELFF
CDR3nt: TGCGCCAGCAGCTTGTTACCAGGAGCCGGGGAGCTGTTTTTT

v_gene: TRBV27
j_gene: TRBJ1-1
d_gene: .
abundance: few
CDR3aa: CASGVMMNTEAFF
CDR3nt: TGTGCCAGCGGCGTGATGATGAACACTGAAGCTTTCTTT

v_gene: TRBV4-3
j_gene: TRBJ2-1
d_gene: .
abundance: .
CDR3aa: CASSQDSPSSYNEQFF
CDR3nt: TGCGCCAGCAGCCAAGATAGCCCTAGCTCCTACAATGAGCAGTTCTTC

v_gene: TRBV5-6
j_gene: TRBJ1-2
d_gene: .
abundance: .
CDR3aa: CASSQGHDYTF
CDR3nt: TGTGCCAGCAGCCAGGGGCATGACTACACCTTC

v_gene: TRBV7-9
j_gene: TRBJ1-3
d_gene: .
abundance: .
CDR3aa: CASSQGGSGNTIYF
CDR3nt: TGTGCCAGCAGCCAAGGGGGGTCTGGAAACACCATATATTTT

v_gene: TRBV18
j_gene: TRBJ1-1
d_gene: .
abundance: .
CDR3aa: CASSLPPGSTEAFF
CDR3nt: TGTGCCAGCTCCCTTCCCCCGGGGTCCACTGAAGCTTTCTTT

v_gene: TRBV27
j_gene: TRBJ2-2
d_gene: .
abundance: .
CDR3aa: CASSLSTRATGELFF
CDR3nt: TGTGCCAGCAGTCTGAGTACTAGGGCCACCGGGGAGCTGTTTTTT

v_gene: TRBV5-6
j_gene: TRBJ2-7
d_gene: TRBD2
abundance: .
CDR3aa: CASSPGLAGVGYEQYF
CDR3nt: TGTGCCAGCAGCCCCGGACTAGCGGGAGTCGGCTACGAGCAGTACTTC

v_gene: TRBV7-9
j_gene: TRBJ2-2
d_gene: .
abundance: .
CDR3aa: CASSLGFSDTGELFF
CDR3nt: TGTGCCAGCAGCTTAGGTTTTAGCGACACCGGGGAGCTGTTTTTT